Below, 3 T cell receptor beta chains from the same sample are listed, as sequenced in a study of vaccination and CD4 T cells after COVID-19. Treatment defined: roughly 11-day PBMC culture with coronavirus spike peptide pools or control peptides (ViraFEST assay). Their cognate antigens are unknown. Sequencing of DNA taken from cultured CD4+ T cells relied on the Oncomine TCR Beta short-read assay. Each CDR3 protein gets one entry after TCRdb re-called the PCR reads with MiXCR. The sample lists 13,000 to 15,000 distinct CDR3 sequences, 52% occurring once. Sequencing used CD4+ T cells from blood, cultured in vitro. These receptors all stem from a human donor who had recovered from COVID-19.

This clonotype was seen more than once but under ten times. The chain has TRBV10-3 and TRBJ2-3; 10 bases map to TRBD2. The CDR3 runs 15 residues. J was trimmed by 4 bases and V by 4 bases; bases with no gene match: 5. CDR1 is ENHRY and CDR2 is SYGVKD in the germline V gene. The CDR3 sequence is CAISAASGSPDTQYF. The CDR3 DNA sequence: TGTGCCATCAGTGCGGCTAGCGGGAGTCCAGATACGCAGTATTTT.

This rearrangement joins TRBV25-1 to TRBJ2-3; possibly TRBD2 for D (7 bases). The germline V gene has CDR1 MGHDK and CDR2 SYGVNS. The length of the CDR3 is 15 residues. The V end lost 3 bases, the J end lost 5 bases, and 15 bases lay between the germline ends. In DNA, the CDR3 is TGTGCCAGCAGTGATCGCGGGGGCTATGGAGATACGCAGTATTTT. Translated, it gives CASSDRGGYGDTQYF.

V and J are TRBV10-1 and TRBJ2-1; 8 bases align to TRBD2. Germline loops: CDR1 WNHNN, CDR2 SYGVQD (reference sequence). The CDR3 totals 14 residues. V dropped 4 bases and J dropped 6; count of bases not matched to a gene: 5. CDR3 DNA: TGCGCCAGCAGTGTCGGGACTAGGGGCAATGAGCAGTTCTTC. It is translated as CASSVGTRGNEQFF.